The T cell receptor (beta chain) under discussion was sequenced for a study of response to subunit inactivated influenza vaccine. Study observations and caveats: The study's authors posited that every seasonal influenza vaccination enlists few new T cells.

This clonotype was counted ten times or more. The antigen is undetermined. The V gene's germline CDR1 is LNHNV and CDR2 YYDKDF (reference sequence). Germline trimming cut 5 bases from V and 7 bases from J; bases unmatched to any gene: 9. This CDR3 spans 15 amino acids. TCRdb re-derived calls from the RT-PCR reads in MiXCR, one entry per CDR3 protein. The data hold fewer than 800,000 distinct CDR3 sequences, with 15% to 18% observed a single time. This clonotype was sampled from a middle-aged man who received an inactivated influenza vaccine. This chain uses TRBV15 with TRBJ1-2; 11 bases agree with TRBD1. The input for sequencing was PBMCs from blood, taken 11 to 12 days after vaccination. The DNA of the CDR3 is TGTGCCACCAGCTCAGGGACAGGGGGGATAAGTGGCTACACCTTC. Translated, it gives CATSSGTGGISGYTF.